This T cell receptor (beta chain) was recorded in a study of T cell changes during pregnancy in multiple sclerosis. CDR1 GTSNPN and CDR2 SVGIG come from the germline V gene (reference sequence). This CDR3 has 12 residues. V lost 3 bases, J lost 6 bases, and 9 bases lay in between. The protocol was immunoSEQ multiplex PCR, while the TCRdb copy is restricted to in-frame clones and leaves out a portion. The top ten hold 0.99% of the sample, which has 98,000 or so clones, 93% seen once. The J gene is TRBJ2-1, the V gene TRBV30, with D tentatively TRBD2 (5 bases). Sequencing was performed on peripheral blood, taken after pregnancy. This TCR derives from a female donor with multiple sclerosis, enrolled in a pregnancy study. The CDR3 is CAWSRDFNEQFF. In DNA, the CDR3 is TGTGCCTGGAGCCGGGATTTCAATGAGCAGTTCTTC.